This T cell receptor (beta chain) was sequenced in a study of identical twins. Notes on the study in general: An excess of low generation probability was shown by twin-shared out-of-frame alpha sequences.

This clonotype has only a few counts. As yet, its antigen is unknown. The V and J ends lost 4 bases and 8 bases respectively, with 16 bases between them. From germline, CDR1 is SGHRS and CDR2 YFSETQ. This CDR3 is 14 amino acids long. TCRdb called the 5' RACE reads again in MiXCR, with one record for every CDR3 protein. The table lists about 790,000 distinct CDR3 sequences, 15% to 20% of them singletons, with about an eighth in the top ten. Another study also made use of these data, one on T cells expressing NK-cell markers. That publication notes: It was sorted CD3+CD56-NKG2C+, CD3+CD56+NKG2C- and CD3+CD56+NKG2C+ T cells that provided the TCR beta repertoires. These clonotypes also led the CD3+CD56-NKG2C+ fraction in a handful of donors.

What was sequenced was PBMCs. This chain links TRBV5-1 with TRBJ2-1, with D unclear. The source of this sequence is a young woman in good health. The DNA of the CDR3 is TGCGCCAGCAGCGGCCCAGGATTACAATATGAGCAGTTCTTC. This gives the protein CASSGPGLQYEQFF.